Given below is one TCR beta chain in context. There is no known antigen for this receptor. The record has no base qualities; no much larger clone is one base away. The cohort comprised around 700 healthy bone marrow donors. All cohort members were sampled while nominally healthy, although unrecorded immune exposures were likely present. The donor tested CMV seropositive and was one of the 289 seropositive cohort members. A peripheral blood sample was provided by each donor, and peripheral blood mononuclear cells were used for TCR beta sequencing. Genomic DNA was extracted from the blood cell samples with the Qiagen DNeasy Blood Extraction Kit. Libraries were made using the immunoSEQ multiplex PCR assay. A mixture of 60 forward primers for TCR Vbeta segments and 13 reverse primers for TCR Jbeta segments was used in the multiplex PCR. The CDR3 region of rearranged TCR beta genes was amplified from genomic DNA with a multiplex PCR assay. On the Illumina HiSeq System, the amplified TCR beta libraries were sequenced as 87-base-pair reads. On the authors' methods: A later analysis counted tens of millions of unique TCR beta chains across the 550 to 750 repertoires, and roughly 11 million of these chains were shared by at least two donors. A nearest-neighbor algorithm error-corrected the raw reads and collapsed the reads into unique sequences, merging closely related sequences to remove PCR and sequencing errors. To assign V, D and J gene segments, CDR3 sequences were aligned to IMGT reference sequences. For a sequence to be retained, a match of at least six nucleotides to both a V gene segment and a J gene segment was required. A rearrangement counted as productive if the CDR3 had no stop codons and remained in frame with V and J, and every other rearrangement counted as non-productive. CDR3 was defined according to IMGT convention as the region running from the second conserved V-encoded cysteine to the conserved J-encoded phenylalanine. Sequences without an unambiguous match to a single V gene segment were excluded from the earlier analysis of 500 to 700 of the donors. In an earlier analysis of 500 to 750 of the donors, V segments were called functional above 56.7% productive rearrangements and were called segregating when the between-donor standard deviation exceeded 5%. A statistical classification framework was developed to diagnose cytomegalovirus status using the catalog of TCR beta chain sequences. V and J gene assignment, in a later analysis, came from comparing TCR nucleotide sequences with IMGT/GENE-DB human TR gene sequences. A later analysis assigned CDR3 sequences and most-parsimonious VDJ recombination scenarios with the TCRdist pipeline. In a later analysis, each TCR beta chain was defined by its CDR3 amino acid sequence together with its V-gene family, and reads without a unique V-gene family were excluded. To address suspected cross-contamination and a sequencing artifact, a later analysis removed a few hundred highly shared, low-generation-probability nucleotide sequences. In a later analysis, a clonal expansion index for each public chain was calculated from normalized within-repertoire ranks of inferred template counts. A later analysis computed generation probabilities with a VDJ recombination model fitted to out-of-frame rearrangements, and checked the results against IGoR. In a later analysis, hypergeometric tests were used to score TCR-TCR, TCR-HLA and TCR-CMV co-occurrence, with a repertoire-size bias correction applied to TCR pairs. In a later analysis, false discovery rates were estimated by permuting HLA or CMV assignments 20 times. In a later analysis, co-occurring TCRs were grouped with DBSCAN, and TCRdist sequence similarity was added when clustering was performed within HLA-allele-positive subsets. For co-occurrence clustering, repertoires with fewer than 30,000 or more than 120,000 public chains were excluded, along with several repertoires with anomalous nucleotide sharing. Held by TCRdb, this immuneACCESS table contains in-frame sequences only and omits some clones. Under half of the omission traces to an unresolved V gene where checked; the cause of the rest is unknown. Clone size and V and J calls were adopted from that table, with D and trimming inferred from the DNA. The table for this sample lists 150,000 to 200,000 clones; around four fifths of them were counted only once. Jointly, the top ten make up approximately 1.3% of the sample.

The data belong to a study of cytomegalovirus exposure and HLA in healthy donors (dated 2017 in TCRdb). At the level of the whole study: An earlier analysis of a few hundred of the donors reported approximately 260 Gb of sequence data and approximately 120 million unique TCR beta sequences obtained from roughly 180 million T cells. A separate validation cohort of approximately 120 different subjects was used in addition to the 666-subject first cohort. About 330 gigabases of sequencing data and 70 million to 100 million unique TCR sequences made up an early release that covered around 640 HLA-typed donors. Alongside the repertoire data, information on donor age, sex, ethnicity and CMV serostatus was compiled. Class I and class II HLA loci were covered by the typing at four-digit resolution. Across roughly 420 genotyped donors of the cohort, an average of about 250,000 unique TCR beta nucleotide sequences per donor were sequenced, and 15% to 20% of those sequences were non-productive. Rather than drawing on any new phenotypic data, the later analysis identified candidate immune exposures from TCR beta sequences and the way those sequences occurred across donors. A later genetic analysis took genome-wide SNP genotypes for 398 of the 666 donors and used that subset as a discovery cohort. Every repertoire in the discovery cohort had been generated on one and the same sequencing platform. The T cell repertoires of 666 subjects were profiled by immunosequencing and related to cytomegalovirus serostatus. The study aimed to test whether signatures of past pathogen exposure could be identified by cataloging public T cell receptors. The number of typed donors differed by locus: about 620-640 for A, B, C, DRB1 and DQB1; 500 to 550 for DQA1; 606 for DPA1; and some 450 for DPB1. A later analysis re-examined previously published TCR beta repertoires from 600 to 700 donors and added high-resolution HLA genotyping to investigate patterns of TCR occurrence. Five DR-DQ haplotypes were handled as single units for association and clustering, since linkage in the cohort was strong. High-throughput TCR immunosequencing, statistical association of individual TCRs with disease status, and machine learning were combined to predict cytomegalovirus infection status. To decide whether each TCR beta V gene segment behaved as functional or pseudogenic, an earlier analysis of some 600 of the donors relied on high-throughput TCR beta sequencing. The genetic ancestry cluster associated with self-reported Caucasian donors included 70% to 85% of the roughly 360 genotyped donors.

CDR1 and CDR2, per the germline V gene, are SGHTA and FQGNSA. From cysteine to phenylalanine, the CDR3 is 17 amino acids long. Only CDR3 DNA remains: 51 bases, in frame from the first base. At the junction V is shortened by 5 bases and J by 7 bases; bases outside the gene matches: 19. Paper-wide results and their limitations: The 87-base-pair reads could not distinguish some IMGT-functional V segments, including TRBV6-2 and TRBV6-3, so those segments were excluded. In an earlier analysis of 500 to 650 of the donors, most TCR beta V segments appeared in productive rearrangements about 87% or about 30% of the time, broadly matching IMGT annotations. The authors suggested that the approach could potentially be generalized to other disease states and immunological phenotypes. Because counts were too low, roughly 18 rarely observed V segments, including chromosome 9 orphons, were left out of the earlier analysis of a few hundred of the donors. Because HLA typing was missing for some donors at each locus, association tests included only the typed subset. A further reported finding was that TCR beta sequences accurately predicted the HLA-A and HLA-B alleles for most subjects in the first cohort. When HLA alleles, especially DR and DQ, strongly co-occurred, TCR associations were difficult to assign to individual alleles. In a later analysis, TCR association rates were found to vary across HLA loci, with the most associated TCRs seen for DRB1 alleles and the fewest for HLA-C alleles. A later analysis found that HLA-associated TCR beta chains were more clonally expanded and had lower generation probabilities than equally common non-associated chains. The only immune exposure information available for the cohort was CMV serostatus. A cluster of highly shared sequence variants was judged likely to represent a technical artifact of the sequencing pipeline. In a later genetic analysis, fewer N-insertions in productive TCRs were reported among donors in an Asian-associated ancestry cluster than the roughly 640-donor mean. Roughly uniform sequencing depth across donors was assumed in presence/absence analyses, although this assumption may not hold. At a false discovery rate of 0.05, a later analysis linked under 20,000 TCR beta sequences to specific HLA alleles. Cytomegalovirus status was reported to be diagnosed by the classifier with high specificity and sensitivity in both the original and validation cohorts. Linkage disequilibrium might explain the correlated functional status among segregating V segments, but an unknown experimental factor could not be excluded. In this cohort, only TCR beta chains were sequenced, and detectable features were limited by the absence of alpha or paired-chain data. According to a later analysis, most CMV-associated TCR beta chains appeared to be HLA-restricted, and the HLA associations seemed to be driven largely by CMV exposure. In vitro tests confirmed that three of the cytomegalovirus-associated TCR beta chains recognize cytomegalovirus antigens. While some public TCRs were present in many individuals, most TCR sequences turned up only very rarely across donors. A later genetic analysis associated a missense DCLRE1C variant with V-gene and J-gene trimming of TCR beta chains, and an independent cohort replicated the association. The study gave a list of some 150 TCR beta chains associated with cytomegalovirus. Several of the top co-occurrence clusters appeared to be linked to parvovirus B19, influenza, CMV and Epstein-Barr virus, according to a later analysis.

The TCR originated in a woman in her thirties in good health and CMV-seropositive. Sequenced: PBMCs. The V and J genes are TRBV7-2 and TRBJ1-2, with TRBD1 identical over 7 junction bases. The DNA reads TGTGCCAGCAGCCTAGGGGGCTTTGCCTTGCCCCCGCCTGGCTACACCTTC. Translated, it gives CASSLGGFALPPPGYTF.